This T cell receptor beta chain was identified during a study of blood T cell repertoires in COVID-19. About the study: Specimens from acute and convalescent COVID-19 originated in the United States, Italy and Spain. T cells, B-cell-depleted T cells, or PBMCs provided the cDNA or gDNA that served as material.

Using immunoSEQ multiplex PCR, the repertoire was profiled, and TCRdb retains in-frame clones only, with some absent. This table holds some 220,000 clones, 85% to 90% found once. With V trimmed by 4 bases and J by 5 bases, 14 bases remained unmatched. Germline V gene data show CDR1 as LGHNA and CDR2 as YNFKEQ. The CDR3 totals 18 residues. Recruitment covered about two dozen US areas and drew participants whose ages spanned roughly 18 to 100 years. Participants had their cohort set by participant-reported clinical history. This chain links TRBV4-2 with TRBJ2-5; 12 bases fit TRBD2. This TCR was sampled from a woman aged 18-29 years in a cohort exposed to, infected with or recovered from COVID-19 (not recorded which). The sequencing sample was made of PBMCs or T cells enriched from blood (not recorded which). CDR3 loop: CASSPQPRGLAGGETQYF. CDR3 DNA: TGTGCCAGCAGCCCTCAGCCTAGGGGACTAGCGGGCGGGGAGACCCAGTACTTC.